The sequence of this TCR beta chain was determined in a study of cytomegalovirus exposure and HLA in healthy donors. The CDR3 consists of 17 residues. Germline CDR1 SSHAT, CDR2 FNYEAQ (reference sequence). The PCR contained 60 Vbeta and 13 Jbeta primers. Assay: immunoSEQ multiplex PCR; the TCRdb copy retains only in-frame clones and omits some. The sample includes about 140,000 clones, approximately 80% of them seen just once. Remarks on this clone: One end of the junction fails to match germline, which may point to a read error.

This chain links TRBV7-7 with TRBJ2-5; 11 nucleotides agree with TRBD1. TRBJ2-7 matches the DNA end more closely, so the J call is doubtful. The clonotype originates from a woman aged 55-69 years in good health and CMV-seropositive. What was sequenced was PBMCs. The CDR3 is CASSPGTGGVGPYEQYF. CDR3 nucleotides: TGTGCTAGCAGCCCCGGGACAGGGGGTGTCGGTCCCTACGAGCAGTACTTC.